The rows below give T cell receptor beta chains drawn from one sample of a study of T cells after yellow fever vaccination. TCRdb fed the 5' RACE reads into MiXCR, producing one record per CDR3 protein. The data hold a few hundred thousand distinct CDR3 sequences, with about 4% observed a single time. The specimen was PBMCs, collected 5 days after the yellow fever booster vaccination. These receptor sequences come from a man younger than 35 who received the YFV17D yellow fever vaccine. The CDR3 runs from the conserved cysteine through the conserved F or W. The D gene is left open where the match is weak. Rows may omit the clone size; those that give it use once, few, many or a size class.

TRBJ2-3	many	TRBD2	TRBV27	CASSPGLAWDTQYF	TGTGCCAGCAGCCCGGGACTAGCTTGGGATACGCAGTATTTT
TRBJ1-5	many	TRBD1	TRBV27	CASSGGQSNQPQHF	TGTGCCAGCAGTGGGGGACAGAGCAATCAGCCCCAGCATTTT
TRBJ2-5	few	TRBD2	TRBV7-9	CASSIPGLAGETQYF	TGTGCCAGCAGCATCCCGGGACTAGCGGGAGAGACCCAGTACTTC
TRBJ2-3	-	-	TRBV7-2	CASSSLQDTQYF	TGTGCCAGCAGCTCCCTGCAAGATACGCAGTATTTT
TRBJ2-1	many	TRBD2	TRBV11-2	CASSMTSIRNEQFF	TGTGCCAGCAGCATGACTAGCATTCGGAATGAGCAGTTCTTC
TRBJ2-4	-	-	TRBV6-5	CASSSPGGRKNIQYF	TGTGCCAGCAGTTCCCCCGGGGGGCGCAAAAACATTCAGTACTTC
TRBJ2-6	few	-	TRBV12-3/TRBV12-4	CASSPAKVSGANVLTF	TGTGCCAGCAGTCCAGCCAAGGTCTCTGGGGCCAACGTCCTGACTTTC
TRBJ2-4	few	-	TRBV25-1	CASSDATWPAKNIQYF	TGTGCCAGCAGTGACGCGACATGGCCCGCCAAAAACATTCAGTACTTC
TRBJ2-7	many	-	TRBV6-5	CASSYSLDSAYEQYF	TGTGCCAGCAGTTACTCCCTGGACAGCGCCTACGAGCAGTACTTC
TRBJ2-1	few	-	TRBV6-2/TRBV6-3	CASSYVGDEQFF	TGTGCCAGCAGTTACGTGGGCGATGAGCAGTTCTTC
TRBJ2-3	-	TRBD1	TRBV20-1	CSAMFPGQGIPDTQYF	TGCAGTGCTATGTTCCCTGGACAGGGCATCCCAGATACGCAGTATTTT
TRBJ2-3	-	TRBD2	TRBV4-3	CASSQALGGGAFDTQYF	TGCGCCAGCAGCCAAGCTTTGGGCGGGGGGGCCTTCGATACGCAGTATTTT
TRBJ2-5	-	-	TRBV7-2	CATSRGAETQYF	TGTGCCACCAGCCGGGGGGCGGAGACCCAGTACTTC
TRBJ2-1	-	-	TRBV6-6	CASSYFDEQFF	TGTGCCAGCAGTTATTTCGATGAGCAGTTCTTC
TRBJ1-1	many	-	TRBV27	CASSLNRNTEAFF	TGTGCCAGCAGCTTAAACAGGAACACTGAAGCTTTCTTT
TRBJ1-1	few	-	TRBV2	CASKWTGNTEAFF	TGTGCCAGCAAATGGACGGGGAACACTGAAGCTTTCTTT
TRBJ1-1	few	-	TRBV5-1	CASSQTGPEAFF	TGCGCCAGCAGCCAGACAGGACCTGAAGCTTTCTTT
TRBJ1-2	few	-	TRBV5-1	CASSLVGSDGYTF	TGCGCCAGCAGCTTGGTGGGGAGTGATGGCTACACCTTC
TRBJ2-3	-	-	TRBV5-6	CASSLSLTRLGTDTQYF	TGTGCCAGCAGCTTGTCCCTGACCCGGTTGGGCACAGATACGCAGTATTTT
TRBJ2-7	-	TRBD2	TRBV9	CASSVGGGFSYEQYF	TGTGCCAGCAGCGTAGGGGGAGGGTTCTCCTACGAGCAGTACTTC
TRBJ2-5	few	-	TRBV7-2	CASSFRAETQYF	TGTGCCAGCAGCTTTAGGGCCGAGACCCAGTACTTC
TRBJ2-1	-	TRBD1	TRBV7-9	CASSLVGWTGLSYNEQFF	TGTGCCAGCAGCTTAGTGGGTTGGACAGGTCTCTCCTACAATGAGCAGTTCTTC
TRBJ2-2	few	-	TRBV5-1	CASSSRTGAGELFF	TGCGCCAGCAGCTCTAGAACGGGCGCCGGGGAGCTGTTTTTT
TRBJ1-1	many	-	TRBV10-2	CASSDPTGKEAFF	TGCGCCAGCAGTGATCCAACAGGGAAGGAAGCTTTCTTT
TRBJ1-2	-	-	TRBV6-5	CGSSSTFRRGYTF	TGTGGCAGCAGTTCCACCTTCCGCCGCGGCTACACCTTC
TRBJ1-2	many	TRBD1	TRBV18	CASSQDPGQGYGYTF	TGTGCCAGCTCACAGGATCCGGGACAGGGCTATGGCTACACCTTC
TRBJ2-7	few	-	TRBV5-8	CASSLPGITYEQYF	TGTGCCAGCAGCTTGCCAGGGATCACCTACGAGCAGTACTTC
TRBJ2-1	few	-	TRBV11-2	CASSSRSSYNEQFF	TGTGCCAGCAGCTCTCGTAGCTCCTACAATGAGCAGTTCTTC
TRBJ2-7	few	-	TRBV5-4	CASSLTGTNEQYF	TGTGCCAGCAGCTTGACGGGGACAAACGAGCAGTACTTC
TRBJ1-4	-	-	TRBV5-1	CASSLGSGTSNEKLFF	TGCGCCAGCAGCTTGGGGTCGGGCACGTCTAATGAAAAACTGTTTTTT
TRBJ2-3	few	-	TRBV24-1	CATSTGHTDTQYF	TGTGCCACCTCGACAGGACACACAGATACGCAGTATTTT
TRBJ1-1	few	TRBD1	TRBV7-3	CASSLTGTGGGENTEAFF	TGTGCCAGCAGCTTAACGGGGACAGGGGGCGGTGAGAACACTGAAGCTTTCTTT
TRBJ2-3	many	-	TRBV9	CASSVGVGTDTQYF	TGTGCCAGCAGCGTAGGGGTGGGCACAGATACGCAGTATTTT
TRBJ2-5	many	-	TRBV7-2	CASSFVGAETQYF	TGTGCCAGCAGCTTCGTGGGGGCAGAGACCCAGTACTTC
TRBJ1-1	-	-	TRBV4-1	CASSQVGSGTEAFF	TGCGCCAGCAGCCAAGTCGGGTCGGGGACTGAAGCTTTCTTT
TRBJ1-4	-	-	TRBV20-1	CSATGLANEKLFF	TGCAGTGCTACAGGGTTAGCTAATGAAAAACTGTTTTTT
TRBJ2-7	-	-	TRBV9	CASSVAAGDYEQYF	TGTGCCAGCAGCGTAGCTGCAGGGGACTACGAGCAGTACTTC
TRBJ2-1	-	TRBD1	TRBV6-2/TRBV6-3	CASSPAPTGLPYNEQFF	TGTGCCAGCAGCCCCGCCCCGACAGGGCTCCCATACAATGAGCAGTTCTTC
TRBJ2-7	few	-	TRBV6-6	CASSSLSGTYEQYF	TGTGCCAGCAGTTCCCTATCAGGTACCTACGAGCAGTACTTC
TRBJ2-1	-	TRBD1	TRBV28	CASSSGTGGFNEQFF	TGTGCCAGCAGTTCCGGGACAGGGGGCTTCAATGAGCAGTTCTTC
TRBJ2-7	-	TRBD1	TRBV19	CASSHTGDYEQYF	TGTGCCAGTAGCCATACAGGGGACTACGAGCAGTACTTC
TRBJ2-1	many	-	TRBV29-1	CSVESGTLNEQFF	TGCAGCGTTGAGTCCGGGACTCTAAATGAGCAGTTCTTC